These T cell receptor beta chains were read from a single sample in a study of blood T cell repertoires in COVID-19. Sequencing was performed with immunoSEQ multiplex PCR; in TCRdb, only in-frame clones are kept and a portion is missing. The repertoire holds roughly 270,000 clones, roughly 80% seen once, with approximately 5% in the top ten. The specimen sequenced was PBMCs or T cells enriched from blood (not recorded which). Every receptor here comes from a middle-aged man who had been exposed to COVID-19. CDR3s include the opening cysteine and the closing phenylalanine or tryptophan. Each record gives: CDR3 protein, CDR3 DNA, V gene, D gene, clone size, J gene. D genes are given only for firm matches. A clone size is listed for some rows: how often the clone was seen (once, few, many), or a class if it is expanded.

cdr3_aa: CATSGSRVGGQFF
cdr3_nt: TGTGCCACTTCGGGGTCACGGGTGGGTGGGCAGTTCTTC
v_call: TRBV12-3/TRBV12-4
d_call: .
clone_size: once
j_call: TRBJ2-1

cdr3_aa: CASSTVAGGPYEQYF
cdr3_nt: TGTGCCAGCAGTACAGTAGCGGGAGGACCCTACGAGCAGTACTTC
v_call: TRBV6-5
d_call: TRBD2
clone_size: once
j_call: TRBJ2-7

cdr3_aa: CASRLIRGDSPLHF
cdr3_nt: TGCGCCAGCAGACTAATCAGGGGTGACTCACCCCTCCACTTT
v_call: TRBV4-1
d_call: .
clone_size: .
j_call: TRBJ1-6

cdr3_aa: CASRTVNTEAFF
cdr3_nt: TGTGCCAGCAGGACAGTGAACACTGAAGCTTTCTTT
v_call: TRBV3-1/TRBV3-2
d_call: .
clone_size: .
j_call: TRBJ1-1

cdr3_aa: CASSVGQGYGYTF
cdr3_nt: TGTGCCAGCAGCGTAGGTCAGGGATACGGCTACACCTTC
v_call: TRBV9
d_call: .
clone_size: .
j_call: TRBJ1-2

cdr3_aa: CASSIEAPQRRTNEKLFF
cdr3_nt: TGTGCCAGTAGTATAGAAGCGCCCCAGCGACGAACTAATGAAAAACTGTTTTTT
v_call: TRBV19
d_call: .
clone_size: .
j_call: TRBJ1-4

cdr3_aa: CASSSPGLAAYNEQFF
cdr3_nt: TGTGCCAGCAGTTCCCCGGGACTAGCGGCCTACAATGAGCAGTTCTTC
v_call: TRBV27
d_call: TRBD2
clone_size: .
j_call: TRBJ2-1

cdr3_aa: CASSLAGGANEKLFF
cdr3_nt: TGCGCCAGCAGCTTGGCCGGGGGGGCTAATGAAAAACTGTTTTTT
v_call: TRBV5-1
d_call: .
clone_size: few
j_call: TRBJ1-4

cdr3_aa: CASSTGQLNQPQHF
cdr3_nt: TGTGCCAGCAGCACCGGACAGCTAAATCAGCCCCAGCATTTT
v_call: TRBV6-5
d_call: .
clone_size: .
j_call: TRBJ1-5

cdr3_aa: CASSGGEDRANEKLFF
cdr3_nt: TGTGCCAGCAGTGGGGGGGAGGACAGGGCTAATGAAAAACTGTTTTTT
v_call: TRBV6-1
d_call: TRBD1
clone_size: .
j_call: TRBJ1-4

cdr3_aa: CASSAQYRGIESGYTF
cdr3_nt: TGTGCCAGCAGTGCCCAATACAGGGGAATAGAATCGGGCTACACCTTC
v_call: TRBV27
d_call: TRBD1
clone_size: .
j_call: TRBJ1-2

cdr3_aa: CASTPPLAGSNNEQFF
cdr3_nt: TGCGCCAGCACCCCGCCTCTAGCCGGCTCTAACAATGAGCAGTTCTTC
v_call: TRBV5-1
d_call: .
clone_size: .
j_call: TRBJ2-1

cdr3_aa: CASSQDRSQPQHF
cdr3_nt: TGTGCCAGCAGCCAGGACAGGTCTCAGCCCCAGCATTTT
v_call: TRBV11-2
d_call: TRBD1
clone_size: .
j_call: TRBJ1-5

cdr3_aa: CASSLPDIRSYTF
cdr3_nt: TGTGCCAGCAGTTTACCGGACATTAGGAGCTACACCTTC
v_call: TRBV28
d_call: .
clone_size: .
j_call: TRBJ1-2

cdr3_aa: CASSLTGGNSVRETQYF
cdr3_nt: TGTGCCAGCAGCCTTACAGGGGGAAATTCTGTGAGGGAGACCCAGTACTTC
v_call: TRBV3-1/TRBV3-2
d_call: TRBD1
clone_size: .
j_call: TRBJ2-5

cdr3_aa: CASSLWTSGGDLDTDTQYF
cdr3_nt: TGCGCCAGCAGCCTGTGGACTAGCGGGGGGGACCTGGACACAGATACGCAGTATTTT
v_call: TRBV5-1
d_call: TRBD2
clone_size: .
j_call: TRBJ2-3

cdr3_aa: CASSRVEGGNTIYF
cdr3_nt: TGTGCCAGCTCAAGGGTGGAGGGAGGAAACACCATATATTTT
v_call: TRBV11-2
d_call: .
clone_size: .
j_call: TRBJ1-3

cdr3_aa: CAWSPGSGDTQYF
cdr3_nt: TGTGCCTGGAGCCCGGGAAGCGGCGATACGCAGTATTTT
v_call: TRBV30
d_call: .
clone_size: .
j_call: TRBJ2-3

cdr3_aa: CASGRENTEAFF
cdr3_nt: TGTGCCAGCGGCAGGGAGAACACTGAAGCTTTCTTT
v_call: TRBV7-8
d_call: .
clone_size: .
j_call: TRBJ1-1

cdr3_aa: CASSPLDRRNYEQYF
cdr3_nt: TGTGCTAGCAGCCCCTTGGACAGGAGAAACTACGAGCAGTACTTC
v_call: TRBV7-7
d_call: TRBD1
clone_size: .
j_call: TRBJ2-7

cdr3_aa: CASSPGSGQTNTEAFF
cdr3_nt: TGTGCCAGTAGTCCTGGATCGGGACAGACGAACACTGAAGCTTTCTTT
v_call: TRBV19
d_call: TRBD1
clone_size: .
j_call: TRBJ1-1

cdr3_aa: CASSLETGVYTEAFF
cdr3_nt: TGTGCCAGCAGCTTAGAAACAGGGGTGTATACTGAAGCTTTCTTT
v_call: TRBV7-9
d_call: TRBD1
clone_size: .
j_call: TRBJ1-1

cdr3_aa: CASSLDRGREQTQYF
cdr3_nt: TGTGCCAGTAGTCTCGACAGGGGCCGCGAACAGACCCAGTACTTC
v_call: TRBV19
d_call: TRBD1
clone_size: .
j_call: TRBJ2-5